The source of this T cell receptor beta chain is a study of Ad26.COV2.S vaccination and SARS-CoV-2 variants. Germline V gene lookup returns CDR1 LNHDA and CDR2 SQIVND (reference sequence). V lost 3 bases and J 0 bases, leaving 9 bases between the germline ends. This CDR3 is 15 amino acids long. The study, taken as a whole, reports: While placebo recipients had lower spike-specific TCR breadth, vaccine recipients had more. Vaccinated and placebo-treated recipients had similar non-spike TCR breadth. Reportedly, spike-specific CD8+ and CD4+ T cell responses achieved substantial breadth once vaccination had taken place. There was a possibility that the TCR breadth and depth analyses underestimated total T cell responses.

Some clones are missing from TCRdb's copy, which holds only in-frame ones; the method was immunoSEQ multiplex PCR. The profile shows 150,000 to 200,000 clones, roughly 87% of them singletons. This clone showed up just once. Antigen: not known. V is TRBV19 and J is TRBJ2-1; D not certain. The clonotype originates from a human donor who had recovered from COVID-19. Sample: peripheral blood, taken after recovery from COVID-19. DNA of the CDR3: TGTGCCAGTAGTATTAATCTAGGCTCCTACAATGAGCAGTTCTTC. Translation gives CASSINLGSYNEQFF. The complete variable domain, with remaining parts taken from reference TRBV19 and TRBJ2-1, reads DGGITQSPKYLFRKEGQNVTLSCEQNLNHDAMYWYRQDPGQGLRLIYYSQIVNDFQKGDIAEGYSVSREKKESFPLTVTSAQKNPTAFYLCASSINLGSYNEQFFGPGTRLTVL.